These 21 T cell receptor beta chains were sequenced from one sample in a study of cytomegalovirus exposure and HLA in healthy donors. PCR involved 60 Vbeta and 13 Jbeta primers. Assay used: immunoSEQ multiplex PCR; TCRdb lists only in-frame clones, some missing. The table shows about 120,000 clones, with around 73% occurring only once. The sample comprised PBMCs. The receptor set was obtained from a woman aged 40 to 50 in good health and CMV-seropositive.

The V gene is TRBV19, the J gene TRBJ2-7, with D possibly being TRBD2 (5 bases). Trimming removed 7 bases from V and 3 bases from J, with 13 bases in between. CDR3 length: 13 residues. Germline V gene lookup returns CDR1 LNHDA and CDR2 SQIVND (reference sequence). The CDR3, as DNA: TGTGCCAGTAAGGAGGCGGTAGGCTACGAGCAGTACTTC. Translating it yields CASKEAVGYEQYF.

This clone showed up just a few times. CDR3 protein: CAISESWTVDEQFF. The CDR3 region has the DNA TGTGCCATCAGTGAATCGTGGACAGTCGATGAGCAGTTCTTC. The chain has TRBV10-3 and TRBJ2-1; perhaps TRBD1 as D (6 bases). Trimming took off 3 bases at V and 8 bases at J, with 14 bases between the two ends. Germline V CDR1 and CDR2: ENHRY, SYGVKD. This CDR3 is built from 14 residues.

This clone was seen a few times. The genes are TRBV27 and TRBJ2-5; 7 positions match TRBD1. The germline CDR1 and CDR2 sequences are MNHEY and SMNVEV (reference sequence). This CDR3 has 12 amino acids. The trim removed 5 bases at V and 4 bases at J, leaving 1 base unmatched. The CDR3 here is CASSRQGETQYF. The CDR3 DNA follows: TGTGCCAGCAGTCGACAGGGAGAGACCCAGTACTTC.

The CDR3, as DNA: TGTGCCAGCAGCTTGCGGCAGGGTTGGTATGGCTACACCTTC. Its translation is CASSLRQGWYGYTF. The genes are TRBV5-6 and TRBJ1-2, with D maybe TRBD1 (5 bases). The CDR3 contains 14 residues. The V end was cut by 1 base, the J end by 5 bases, with 12 bases between. Looked up from germline, CDR1 is SGHDT and CDR2 is YYEEEE.

The chain couples TRBV7-8 to TRBJ1-1, with 9 bases aligning to TRBD1. The CDR3 consists of 17 residues. Germline-derived CDR1 and CDR2 are SGHVS and FQNEAQ. Trimming cost V 2 bases and J 5 bases; bases outside gene matches: 12. The CDR3 DNA is TGTGCCAGCAGCTTACAGCTCGGACAGGGGATTGGGACTGAAGCTTTCTTT. It specifies CASSLQLGQGIGTEAFF.

This sequence joins TRBV4-3 and TRBJ1-2; D perhaps matches TRBD1 (6 bases). The CDR3 is made up of 16 amino acids. Germline V gene lookup returns CDR1 LGHNA and CDR2 YSLEER. V was trimmed by 3 bases and J by 0 bases, leaving 14 bases between them. The CDR3 loop is CASSQISGTTNYGYTF. CDR3 nucleotides: TGCGCCAGCAGCCAGATTTCCGGGACAACTAACTATGGCTACACCTTC.

This rearrangement joins TRBV7-2 to TRBJ1-2; 7 bases are a match to TRBD1. After removal of 5 bases from V and 5 bases from J, the junction contained 11 bases not matched to a gene. CDR1 and CDR2 from the germline V gene are SGHTA and FQGNSA. This CDR3 is built from 15 residues. This CDR3 is CASSARGQLLYGYTF. The CDR3 DNA is TGTGCCAGCAGCGCCAGGGGACAGCTGTTATATGGCTACACCTTC.

The chain links TRBV19 to TRBJ2-7; 10 bases align to TRBD2. Trimming at V came to 4 bases and at J to 6 bases, leaving 6 bases not matched to a gene. Germline CDR1 is LNHDA and CDR2 is SQIVND (reference sequence). This CDR3 spans 14 amino acids. CDR3 loop: CASSRAGGTGEQYF. In DNA, the CDR3 is TGTGCCAGTAGTAGAGCGGGGGGGACGGGCGAGCAGTACTTC.

The chain has TRBV6-1 and TRBJ1-4; D is unclear. This CDR3 spans 12 amino acids. Germline V gene lookup returns CDR1 MNHNS and CDR2 SASEGT. Trimming took off 1 base at V and 5 bases at J, with 2 bases between the two ends. The CDR3 DNA reads TGTGCCAGCAGTGAAGTAAATGAAAAACTGTTTTTT. Translated: CASSEVNEKLFF.

The J gene is TRBJ1-1, the V gene TRBV7-2, with a weak D call TRBD1 (5 bases). V was pared by 1 base and J by 2 bases, with 14 bases between. In germline, CDR1 is SGHTA, CDR2 FQGNSA. This CDR3 has 16 amino acids. The CDR3 loop is CASSLDFRADNTEAFF. CDR3 in DNA: TGTGCCAGCAGCTTAGATTTCAGGGCGGACAACACTGAAGCTTTCTTT.

Of note for this clone: With a much larger clone just one base away, this may be a read error. The chain employs TRBV7-6 and TRBJ2-1; TRBD1 matches at 8 bases. The J segment lost 7 bases and the V segment lost 2 bases, leaving 1 base of the junction unmatched. Germline CDR1 reads SGHVS; CDR2 reads FNYEAQ. This CDR3 contains 13 residues. CDR3 sequence: CASSLTGGNEQFF. CDR3 sequence (DNA): TGTGCCAGCAGCTTAACAGGGGGAAATGAGCAGTTCTTC.

The rearrangement links TRBV4-1 to TRBJ1-3; 7 bases are a match to TRBD1. The V gene's germline CDR1 is MGHRA and CDR2 YSYEKL. The CDR3 covers 14 residues. Trimming took 5 bases from V and 6 from J; bases not matched to a gene: 7. Written as DNA, the CDR3 is TGCGCCAGCAGCTTCGACAGGGCGGTAAACACCATATATTTT. Its protein product is CASSFDRAVNTIYF.

V gene TRBV2 combines with J gene TRBJ2-1; D might be TRBD1 (6 bases). Trimming cost V 6 bases and J 8 bases, with 23 bases left between them. This CDR3 comprises 16 residues. The germline V gene encodes CDR1 SNHLY and CDR2 FYNNEI. The CDR3 sequence is CASSGVDSAVSHEQFF. The CDR3 DNA follows: TGTGCCAGCAGCGGGGTGGACAGCGCCGTTTCTCATGAGCAGTTCTTC.

A single count supports this clone. The chain combines TRBV4-3 with TRBJ2-7; D uncertain. The germline V gene encodes CDR1 LGHNA and CDR2 YSLEER. This CDR3 region has 14 residues. V was trimmed by 1 base and J by 2 bases, leaving 9 bases between them. The CDR3 nucleotides are TGCGCCAGCAGCCAAGCACACAACACCTACGAGCAGTACTTC. Its translation: CASSQAHNTYEQYF.

The chain combines TRBV11-2 with TRBJ1-3, with 7 bases fitting TRBD1. The CDR3 consists of 15 residues. Germline V gene lookup returns CDR1 SGHAT and CDR2 FQNNGV. Losses at the gene ends were 4 bases for V and 0 bases for J; bases not matched to a gene: 3. The CDR3 here is CASSYRDSSGNTIYF. The CDR3 nucleotides read TGTGCCAGCAGCTACCGGGACAGCTCTGGAAACACCATATATTTT.

This chain connects TRBV4-2 to TRBJ1-1, with D hard to call. The V end was cut by 4 bases, the J end by 4 bases, with 7 bases between. Germline V gene sequence: CDR1 LGHNA, CDR2 YNFKEQ. CDR3 length: 12 amino acids. In DNA, the CDR3 is TGTGCCAGCAGCCGAGGAGCCACTGAAGCTTTCTTT. It is translated as CASSRGATEAFF.

V is TRBV7-9 and J is TRBJ2-1, with 9 bases matching TRBD1. CDR3 length: 15 residues. Losses at the gene ends were 4 bases for V and 5 bases for J; bases not matched to a gene: 6. Germline V gene sequence: CDR1 SEHNR, CDR2 FQNEAQ (reference sequence). CDR3 loop: CASSSTGGEHNEQFF. The CDR3 bases are TGTGCCAGCAGCTCGACAGGGGGGGAACACAATGAGCAGTTCTTC.

The chain has TRBV5-1 and TRBJ2-3; D perhaps matches TRBD2 (6 bases). The V gene's germline CDR1 is SGHRS and CDR2 YFSETQ. This CDR3 has 14 residues. The V end was cut by 3 bases, the J end by 2 bases, with 10 bases between. Here the CDR3 reads CASSYRTTTDTQYF. Here the CDR3 DNA reads TGCGCCAGCAGCTACCGGACTACCACAGATACGCAGTATTTT.

This clone has a handful of counts. The rearrangement joins TRBV19 to TRBJ2-3; D might be TRBD1 (5 bases). Germline V gene lookup returns CDR1 LNHDA and CDR2 SQIVND (reference sequence). V lost 3 bases and J 0 bases, leaving 7 bases between the germline ends. The CDR3 contains 14 residues. The CDR3 is CASSMGPSTDTQYF. In DNA form, the CDR3 reads TGTGCCAGTAGTATGGGGCCTAGCACAGATACGCAGTATTTT.

The rearrangement uses TRBV10-1 and TRBJ1-5; tentatively, D is TRBD1 (5 bases). Trimming took off 11 bases at V and 3 bases at J, with 23 bases between the two ends. Per germline, CDR1 WNHNN and CDR2 SYGVQD (reference sequence). The CDR3 sequence is 16 residues long. The CDR3 loop reads CARVTGLHRPNQPQHF. CDR3 nucleotide sequence: TGCGCCCGAGTAACAGGCCTCCACCGTCCCAATCAGCCCCAGCATTTT.

The rearrangement uses TRBV2 and TRBJ1-1; possible D gene TRBD1, 6 bases. V lost 5 bases and J lost 3, with 19 bases in between. Germline V gene data show CDR1 as SNHLY and CDR2 as FYNNEI. The CDR3 has 16 amino acids. The CDR3 spells CASSIWGQGEDTEAFF. CDR3 in DNA: TGTGCCAGCAGTATTTGGGGGCAGGGCGAGGACACTGAAGCTTTCTTT.